The 9 T cell receptor beta chains listed next were all sequenced from one sample in a study of blood T cell repertoires in COVID-19 (dated by TCRdb to about 2020). The library was produced with the immunoSEQ multiplex PCR assay. This is the immuneACCESS table as TCRdb keeps it, with only in-frame sequences that have V and J called. A part of the clones is gone; compared with another copy, unresolved V genes explain less than half, and the rest is unexplained. The sample table lists fewer than 120,000 clones, roughly four fifths of them with a count of one. 16% of the sample belongs to the ten largest clones. Sequenced input: peripheral blood. The receptors were sampled from a woman aged 55-70 years with acute or convalescent COVID-19.

V usage is TRBV7-3 and J usage is TRBJ1-6; 9 bases match TRBD1. Germline values: CDR1 SGHTA, CDR2 FQGTGA. J gave up 4 bases and V 1 base, and 2 bases lay outside the gene matches. This CDR3 comprises 16 residues. CDR3 nucleotides: TGTGCCAGCAGCTTAAGTGGGACAGGGTATAATTCACCCCTCCACTTT. Its protein is CASSLSGTGYNSPLHF. The full variable domain, rest sourced from reference TRBV7-3 and TRBJ1-6, is GAGVSQTPSNKVTEKGKYVELRCDPISGHTALYWYRQSLGQGPEFLIYFQGTGAADDSGLPNDRFFAVRPEGSVSTLKIQRTERGDSAVYLCASSLSGTGYNSPLHFGNGTRLTVT.

The chain's CDR3 is CASSLMGQNTEAFF. The CDR3 DNA reads as TGCGCCAGCAGCTTGATGGGACAGAACACTGAAGCTTTCTTT. The J gene is TRBJ1-1, the V gene TRBV5-1; TRBD1 is a possible D gene (6 bases). Trimming shortened V by 1 base and J by 1 base, and 8 bases separated the two germline ends. This CDR3 is built from 14 residues. CDR1 SGHRS and CDR2 YFSETQ come from the germline V gene. Using reference TRBV5-1 and TRBJ1-1 for the parts outside the CDR3, the full variable domain is KAGVTQTPRYLIKTRGQQVTLSCSPISGHRSVSWYQQTPGQGLQFLFEYFSETQRNKGNFPGRFSGRQFSNSRSEMNVSTLELGDSALYLCASSLMGQNTEAFFGQGTRLTVV.

The V call is TRBV4-3, the J call TRBJ1-1; D gene ambiguous. Looked up from germline, CDR1 is LGHNA and CDR2 is YSLEER. V lost 0 bases to trimming and J lost 0 bases, with 11 bases between them. This CDR3 has 16 amino acids. CDR3 residues: CASSQDLNSLNTEAFF. The CDR3 DNA is TGCGCCAGCAGCCAAGATCTTAATTCCTTGAACACTGAAGCTTTCTTT.

This rearrangement joins TRBV11-2 to TRBJ2-5; D may be TRBD2 (5 bases). Trimming removed 0 bases at V and 5 bases at J, with 7 bases between. This CDR3 region has 13 residues. The germline CDR1 and CDR2 sequences are SGHAT and FQNNGV. CDR3: CASSLDREETQYF. The CDR3 DNA reads as TGTGCCAGCAGCTTAGATAGGGAGGAGACCCAGTACTTC.

The chain recombines TRBV18 with TRBJ2-1; TRBD2 agrees at 9 bases. Germline V gene data show CDR1 as KGHSH and CDR2 as LQKENI. This CDR3 is built from 13 residues. V lost 6 bases and J lost 8; bases outside the gene matches: 5. The CDR3 is CASSREGGDEQFF. CDR3 coding DNA: TGTGCCAGCTCGCGGGAGGGGGGAGATGAGCAGTTCTTC.

The rearrangement uses TRBV30 and TRBJ1-4, with unresolved D. The germline V gene has CDR1 GTSNPN and CDR2 SVGIG (reference sequence). The CDR3 totals 13 residues. V dropped 1 base and J dropped 8 bases, with 11 bases sitting between them. Here the CDR3 reads CAWSESGGEKLFF. The CDR3 DNA follows: TGTGCCTGGAGTGAGTCCGGAGGGGAAAAACTGTTTTTT. Using reference TRBV30 and TRBJ1-4 for the parts outside the CDR3, the full variable domain is SQTIHQWPATLVQPVGSPLSLECTVEGTSNPNLYWYRQAAGRGLQLLFYSVGIGQISSEVPQNLSASRPQDRQFILSSKKLLLSDSGFYLCAWSESGGEKLFFGSGTQLSVL.

The rearrangement joins TRBV3-1 (or the pseudogene TRBV3-2) to TRBJ2-3; TRBD2 matches 8 bases. V lost 3 bases to trimming and J lost 6 bases; unmatched junction nucleotides: 5. This CDR3 has 14 amino acids. The germline gives CDR1 LGHDT, CDR2 YNNKEL (reference sequence). The CDR3 DNA reads as TGTGCCAGCAGCCATCGGGGGGGCGCGGATACGCAGTATTTT. Protein sequence: CASSHRGGADTQYF.

V is TRBV11-3 and J is TRBJ1-6; D is unresolved. From germline, CDR1 is SGHNT and CDR2 YENEEA. Deletions cut 5 bases from V and 6 bases from J, with 8 bases between. The CDR3 runs 13 residues. The CDR3 protein is CASSTEPNSPLHF. DNA of the CDR3: TGTGCCAGCAGCACCGAGCCTAATTCACCCCTCCACTTT. Based on the CDR3 plus reference TRBV11-3 and TRBJ1-6, the full variable domain is EAGVVQSPRYKIIEKKQPVAFWCNPISGHNTLYWYLQNLGQGPELLIRYENEEAVDDSQLPKDRFSAERLKGVDSTLKIQPAELGDSAVYLCASSTEPNSPLHFGNGTRLTVT.

The sample holds a few counts of this clone. This chain joins TRBV3-1 (or the pseudogene TRBV3-2) and TRBJ2-3; TRBD2 is a possible D gene (6 bases). V lost 4 bases, J lost 9 bases, and 14 bases lay in between. The CDR3 extends over 13 amino acids. Germline CDR1 is LGHDT and CDR2 is YNNKEL (reference sequence). The CDR3 region has the DNA TGTGCCAGCAGCCGTGGGGGAGGTGGGACGCAGTATTTT. Translating gives CASSRGGGGTQYF.